These 19 T cell receptor beta chains came from one sample sequenced in a study of T cell repertoires in cytomegalovirus infection. TCRdb used MiXCR to reprocess the reads, holding one entry per CDR3 protein. The table lists about half a million distinct CDR3 sequences, around 30% of them singletons. Antigens of these TCRs are unknown. The sequenced sample was cultured PBMCs, obtained from culture after CMV antigen stimulation. The receptors originated from a human donor in good health (CMV status not recorded). Some clones in this sample may be carry-over from other donors' samples.

A few counts support this clonotype. This chain joins TRBV15 and TRBJ1-6; possible D gene TRBD1, 5 bases. The germline V gene has CDR1 LNHNV and CDR2 YYDKDF (reference sequence). The germline V and J ends were trimmed by 0 bases and 0 bases, with 18 bases remaining between them. The CDR3 is 20 residues long. The CDR3 DNA reads as TGTGCCACCAGCAGAGACATCCCCCCCAGGGTGAACTCCTATAATTCACCCCTCCACTTT. It codes for CATSRDIPPRVNSYNSPLHF.

The V gene is TRBV7-9, the J gene TRBJ1-2; D unresolved. The V gene's germline CDR1 is SEHNR and CDR2 FQNEAQ (reference sequence). There are 13 residues in the CDR3. V gave up 0 bases and J gave up 8 bases, with 10 bases separating them. For the CDR3, the DNA is TGTGCCAGCAGCTTAGCGATAATCGGCGGCTACACCTTC. This encodes CASSLAIIGGYTF.

The genes are TRBV7-2 and TRBJ2-6; 7 bases line up with TRBD1. In germline, CDR1 is SGHTA, CDR2 FQGNSA. J lost 0 bases, V lost 6 bases, and 8 bases had no gene match. The CDR3 totals 17 residues. CDR3 bases: TGTGCCAGCAGTCCTAGGGACAGCCTCTCTGGGGCCAACGTCCTGACTTTC. Translated: CASSPRDSLSGANVLTF.

This chain joins TRBV12-3 or TRBV12-4 and TRBJ1-5; 9 bases map to TRBD1. This CDR3 is built from 19 residues. The J segment lost 0 bases and the V segment lost 3 bases, leaving 12 bases of the junction unmatched. CDR3 bases: TGTGCCAGCAGTTTGGATAAGGGGACAGGGTATTATAGCAATCAGCCCCAGCATTTT. It codes for CASSLDKGTGYYSNQPQHF.

This clonotype has just a few counts. The CDR3 loop is CASSSIGEQFF. DNA of the CDR3: TGTGCCAGCAGTTCGATAGGTGAGCAGTTCTTC. The rearrangement joins TRBV7-6 to TRBJ2-1, with D unclear. Germline-derived CDR1 and CDR2 are SGHVS and FNYEAQ. The CDR3 extends over 11 amino acids. V lost 6 bases to trimming and J lost 9 bases, with 9 bases between them.

The rearrangement joins TRBV25-1 to TRBJ2-3, with TRBD2 as a possible D gene (5 bases). V was pared by 4 bases and J by 11 bases, with 19 bases between. The CDR3 loop spans 14 amino acids. Looked up from germline, CDR1 is MGHDK and CDR2 is SYGVNS. CDR3 in DNA: TGTGCCAGCAGTGCCAACTCCGGGGAACAGATGCAGTATTTT. Translation: CASSANSGEQMQYF. Using reference TRBV25-1 and TRBJ2-3 for the parts outside the CDR3, the full variable domain is EADIYQTPRYLVIGTGKKITLECSQTMGHDKMYWYQQDPGMELHLIHYSYGVNSTEKGDLSSESTVSRIRTEHFPLTLESARPSHTSQYLCASSANSGEQMQYFGPGTRLTVL.

The sample holds a few counts of this clonotype. This rearrangement joins TRBV7-2 to TRBJ1-2; TRBD1 is a possible D gene (5 bases). With 0 bases removed from V and 8 bases from J, the gap between germline ends came to 16 bases. The CDR3 has 15 amino acids. Germline V gene lookup returns CDR1 SGHTA and CDR2 FQGNSA. The CDR3 nucleotides read TGTGCCAGCAGCTTAGCCCAGGGAGGACCGGGGGGCTACACCTTC. It encodes CASSLAQGGPGGYTF.

In the case of this clonotype: An end of the junction differs from the germline gene, which may be a read error. V gene TRBV12-3 or TRBV12-4 combines with J gene TRBJ1-6; no definite D call. CDR3 size: 16 residues. As DNA, the CDR3 is TGTGCCAGCAGGCTCTCCGAGTGGTTCCAAGATTCACCCCTCCGCTTT. This codes for CASRLSEWFQDSPLRF.

The chain joins TRBV5-4 to TRBJ1-1; the D gene is possibly TRBD1 (6 bases). Germline V lookup: CDR1 SGHNT, CDR2 YYREEE (reference sequence). V dropped 1 base and J dropped 0 bases, with 10 bases sitting between them. The CDR3 is made up of 15 amino acids. The CDR3 DNA follows: TGTGCCAGCAGCTTGCCCAGGGGAGTGAACACTGAAGCTTTCTTT. Its translation: CASSLPRGVNTEAFF.

This clonotype was found once. The rearrangement uses TRBV12-3 or TRBV12-4 and TRBJ1-1; 11 bases line up with TRBD1. This CDR3 spans 16 amino acids. The ends lost 6 bases at V and 5 bases at J; junction bases unmatched: 11. The CDR3 DNA follows: TGTGCCAGCAGCCCATGGACAGGGGGCGCCGTTACTGAAGCTTTCTTT. Its protein product is CASSPWTGGAVTEAFF.

The chain is built from TRBV7-8 and TRBJ2-1, with no clear D. Germline CDR1 SGHVS, CDR2 FQNEAQ. The ends were cut back, 1 base at V and 2 bases at J, with 18 bases in the middle. The CDR3 sequence is 18 residues long. The CDR3 DNA is TGTGCCAGCAGCTTAGGTGGGCCTTTGGGTAGTACCTACAATGAGCAGTTCTTC. Residues: CASSLGGPLGSTYNEQFF. Full variable domain (outside the CDR3, taken from reference TRBV7-8 and TRBJ2-1): GAGVSQSPRYKVAKRGQDVALRCDPISGHVSLFWYQQALGQGPEFLTYFQNEAQLDKSGLPSDRFFAERPEGSVSTLKIQRTQQEDSAVYLCASSLGGPLGSTYNEQFFGPGTRLTVL.

The J gene is TRBJ1-1, the V gene TRBV6-6; the D is unclear. The CDR3 contains 15 residues. V lost 0 bases and J lost 0, with 8 bases in between. The germline gives CDR1 MNHNY, CDR2 SVGAGI (reference sequence). The CDR3 nucleotides read TGTGCCAGCAGTTACTCGAGCCTCATGAACACTGAAGCTTTCTTT. It yields the protein CASSYSSLMNTEAFF.

The chain has TRBV27 and TRBJ2-1; weak D call: TRBD2 (5 bases). The CDR3 has 15 amino acids. Germline CDR1 MNHEY, CDR2 SMNVEV (reference sequence). Trimming stripped 3 bases from V and 3 bases from J, with 12 bases between. DNA of the CDR3: TGTGCCAGCAGTTTCCAGCGGTCCCTCTACAATGAGCAGTTCTTC. Translated, it gives CASSFQRSLYNEQFF.

V usage is TRBV6-2 or TRBV6-3 and J usage is TRBJ1-4; 11 nucleotides match TRBD1. This CDR3 has 15 residues. Germline V gene sequence: CDR1 MNHEY, CDR2 SVGEGT. Trimming removed 6 bases from V and 7 bases from J; junction bases left unmatched: 7. The CDR3 is CASSPDRGRSEKLFF. For the CDR3, the DNA is TGTGCCAGCAGCCCGGACAGGGGGCGAAGTGAAAAACTGTTTTTT.

In nucleotides, the CDR3 is TGTGCCAGCAGGGAGGGGGGACAGGGCTCCTACGAGCAGTACTTC. Translated, it gives CASREGGQGSYEQYF. V is TRBV28 and J is TRBJ2-7; 9 positions agree with TRBD1. The CDR3 runs 15 residues. Germline-derived CDR1 and CDR2 are MDHEN and SYDVKM. V lost 6 bases, J lost 0 bases, and 6 bases stayed unmatched.

This clonotype was recorded at least ten times. The chain is built from TRBV6-2 or TRBV6-3 and TRBJ1-5, with 8 bases lining up with TRBD1. The V segment lost 6 bases and the J segment 0 bases; nucleotides outside the gene matches: 4. Germline V lookup: CDR1 MNHEY, CDR2 SVGEGT. The CDR3 is 15 amino acids. CDR3 in amino acids: CASRVQGGSNQPQHF. The CDR3 nucleotides read TGTGCCAGCAGGGTACAGGGGGGTAGCAATCAGCCCCAGCATTTT.

This clonotype was seen repeatedly, ten times or more. The chain joins TRBV7-3 to TRBJ1-1, with 9 positions matching TRBD1. This CDR3 contains 15 residues. Germline loops: CDR1 SGHTA, CDR2 FQGTGA. The trim removed 5 bases at V and 4 bases at J, leaving 8 bases unmatched. The CDR3 nucleotides are TGTGCCAGCAGCAGCCAGGGACAGGGCGGCACTGAAGCTTTCTTT. Protein sequence: CASSSQGQGGTEAFF.

This chain uses TRBV6-2 or TRBV6-3 with TRBJ1-6; 10 bases line up with TRBD1. V shed 4 bases, J shed 9 bases, and the junction held 9 bases outside the gene matches. The CDR3 covers 16 residues. Per germline, CDR1 MNHEY and CDR2 SVGEGT. CDR3 in DNA: TGTGCCAGCAGTTCGCTCCCGGGACAGGGGATTTCACCCCTCCACTTT. Translated: CASSSLPGQGISPLHF.

This clonotype appeared a few times. J is TRBJ2-7 and V is TRBV20-1; D might be TRBD2 (6 bases). The CDR3 covers 15 residues. Germline CDR1 is DFQATT and CDR2 is SNEGSKA (reference sequence). The ends were cut back, 1 base at V and 3 bases at J, with 16 bases in the middle. The DNA for the CDR3 is TGCAGTGCTAGAGGGGCGGGGCAGACTTACTACGAGCAGTACTTC. Translated, it gives CSARGAGQTYYEQYF.